In this sample, the clone carrying this T cell receptor beta chain turned up many times. Its antigen remains unidentified. TCRdb re-derived calls from the multiplex PCR reads in MiXCR, one entry per CDR3 protein. The sample has about 300,000 distinct CDR3 sequences, under 35% seen once. The ends were cut back, 4 bases at V and 3 bases at J, with 13 bases in the middle. Germline V gives CDR1 SGHKS, CDR2 YYEKEE (reference sequence). This CDR3 has 15 residues. This record belongs to a study of breast tumors, draining lymph nodes, adjacent tissues. Study observations and caveats: Tumor T cell lymph node origin was a supported hypothesis, not proven. Tumor and nontumor repertoires were significantly more similar in luminal-like than in basal-like breast cancer. Findings are consistent with lymph node origin and intratumoral expansion of most tumor T cells. Compared with lymph nodes, tumors were less diverse; compared with nontumor tissue, more.

Axillary draining lymph nodes of breast cancer patients supplied the node samples. Specimen: axillary lymph node tissue. The sequence was obtained from a female donor with breast cancer. Some clones in this sample may be carry-over from other donors' samples. The chain combines TRBV5-5 with TRBJ2-2; D is unclear. As DNA, the CDR3 is TGTGCCAGCAGCCTAGACACCGCGGACACCGGGGAGCTGTTTTTT. Protein sequence: CASSLDTADTGELFF.